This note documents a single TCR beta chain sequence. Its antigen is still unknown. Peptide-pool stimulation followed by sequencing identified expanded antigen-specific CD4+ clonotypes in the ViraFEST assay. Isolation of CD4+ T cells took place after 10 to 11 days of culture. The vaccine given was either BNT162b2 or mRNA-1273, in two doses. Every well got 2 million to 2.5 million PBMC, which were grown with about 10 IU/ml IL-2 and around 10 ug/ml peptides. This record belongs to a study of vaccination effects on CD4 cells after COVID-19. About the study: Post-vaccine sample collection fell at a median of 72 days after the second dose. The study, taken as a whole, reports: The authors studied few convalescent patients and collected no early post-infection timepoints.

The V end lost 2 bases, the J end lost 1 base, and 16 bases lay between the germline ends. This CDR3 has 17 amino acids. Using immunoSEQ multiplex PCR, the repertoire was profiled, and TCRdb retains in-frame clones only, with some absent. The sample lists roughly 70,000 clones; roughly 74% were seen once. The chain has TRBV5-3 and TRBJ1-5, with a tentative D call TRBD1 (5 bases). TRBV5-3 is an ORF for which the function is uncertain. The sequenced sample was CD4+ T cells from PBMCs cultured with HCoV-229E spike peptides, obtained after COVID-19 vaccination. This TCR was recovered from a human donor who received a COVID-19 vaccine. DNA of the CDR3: TGTGCCAGAAGCTTTACCAAGACAGACCACAGCAATCAGCCCCAGCATTTT. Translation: CARSFTKTDHSNQPQHF.